The entry that follows covers one T cell receptor (beta chain) sequence. Vbeta (60) and Jbeta (13) primers were used in the PCR. Assay: immunoSEQ multiplex PCR; the TCRdb copy retains only in-frame clones and omits some. This specimen shows around 70,000 clones; the ten leading clones hold over 1.5%. In germline, CDR1 is SGHRS, CDR2 YFSETQ. After removal of 5 bases from V and 2 bases from J, the junction contained 6 bases not matched to a gene. The CDR3 runs 14 residues. These data come from a study of cytomegalovirus exposure and HLA in healthy donors. Sequencing was carried out using PBMCs. The TCR was taken from a woman aged 25 to 45 in good health and CMV-seronegative. The chain has TRBV5-1 and TRBJ2-7; 8 nucleotides agree with TRBD1. The CDR3 here is CASRAADRAYEQYF. The CDR3 bases are TGCGCCAGCAGAGCTGCGGACAGGGCCTACGAGCAGTACTTC.